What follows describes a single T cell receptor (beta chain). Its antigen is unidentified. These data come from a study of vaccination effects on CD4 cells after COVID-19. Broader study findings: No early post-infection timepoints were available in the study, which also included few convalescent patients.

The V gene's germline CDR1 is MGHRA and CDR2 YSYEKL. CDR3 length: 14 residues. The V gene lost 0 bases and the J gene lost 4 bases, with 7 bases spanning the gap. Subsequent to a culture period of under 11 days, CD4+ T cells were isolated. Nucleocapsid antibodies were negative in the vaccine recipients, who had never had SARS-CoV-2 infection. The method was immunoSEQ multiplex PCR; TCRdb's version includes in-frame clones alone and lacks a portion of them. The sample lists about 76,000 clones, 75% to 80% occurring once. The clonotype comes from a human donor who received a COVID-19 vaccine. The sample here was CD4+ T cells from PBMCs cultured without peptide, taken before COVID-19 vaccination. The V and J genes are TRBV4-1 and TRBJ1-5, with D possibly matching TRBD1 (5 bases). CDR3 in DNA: TGCGCCAGCAGCCAAGAGCAGGGAAATCAGCCCCAGCATTTT. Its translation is CASSQEQGNQPQHF.